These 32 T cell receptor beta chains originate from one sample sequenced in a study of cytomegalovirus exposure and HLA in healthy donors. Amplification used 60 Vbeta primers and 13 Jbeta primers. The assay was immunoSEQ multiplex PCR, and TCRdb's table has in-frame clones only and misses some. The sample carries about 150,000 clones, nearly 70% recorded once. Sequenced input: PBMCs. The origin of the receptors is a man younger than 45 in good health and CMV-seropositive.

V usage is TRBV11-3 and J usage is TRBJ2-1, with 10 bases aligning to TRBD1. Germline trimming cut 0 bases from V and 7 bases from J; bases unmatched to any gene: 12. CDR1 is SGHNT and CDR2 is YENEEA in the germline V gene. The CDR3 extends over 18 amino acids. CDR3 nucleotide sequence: TGTGCCAGCAGCTTAGATCACGGGACAGGGGAGTCGGAGAATGAGCAGTTCTTC. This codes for CASSLDHGTGESENEQFF.

The CDR3 DNA sequence: TGTGCCAGCAGAACAGGGGGCCTACGGGGGAATGCCTACGAGCAGTACTTC. It yields the protein CASRTGGLRGNAYEQYF. The chain recombines TRBV21-1 with TRBJ2-7; the table's D call, TRBD1, was not checked against the DNA. TRBV21-1 is a pseudogene. The CDR3 consists of 17 residues.

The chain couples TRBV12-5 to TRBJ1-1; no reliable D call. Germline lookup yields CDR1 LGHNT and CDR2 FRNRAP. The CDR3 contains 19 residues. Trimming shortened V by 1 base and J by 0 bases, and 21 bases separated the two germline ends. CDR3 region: CASGLAQMGRDAVNTEAFF. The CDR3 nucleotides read TGTGCTAGTGGTTTGGCCCAAATGGGGAGAGATGCGGTGAACACTGAAGCTTTCTTT.

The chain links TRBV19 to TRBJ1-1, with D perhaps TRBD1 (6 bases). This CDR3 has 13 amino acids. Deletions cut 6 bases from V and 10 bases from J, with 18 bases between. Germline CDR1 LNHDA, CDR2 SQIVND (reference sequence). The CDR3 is CASRTEDRTGAFF. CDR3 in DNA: TGTGCCAGTAGAACTGAGGACAGAACAGGAGCTTTCTTT.

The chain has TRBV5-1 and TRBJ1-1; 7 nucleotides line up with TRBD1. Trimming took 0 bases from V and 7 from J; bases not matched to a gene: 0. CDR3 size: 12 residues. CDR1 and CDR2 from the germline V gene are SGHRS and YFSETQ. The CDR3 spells CASSLDRGEAFF. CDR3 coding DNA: TGCGCCAGCAGCTTGGACAGGGGTGAAGCTTTCTTT.

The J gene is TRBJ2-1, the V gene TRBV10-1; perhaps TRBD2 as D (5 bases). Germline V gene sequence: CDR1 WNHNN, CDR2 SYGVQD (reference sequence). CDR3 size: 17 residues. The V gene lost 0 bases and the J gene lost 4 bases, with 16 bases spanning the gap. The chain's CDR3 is CASSESRRGSGYNEQFF. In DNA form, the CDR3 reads TGCGCCAGCAGTGAGTCGAGGCGCGGGTCGGGTTACAATGAGCAGTTCTTC.

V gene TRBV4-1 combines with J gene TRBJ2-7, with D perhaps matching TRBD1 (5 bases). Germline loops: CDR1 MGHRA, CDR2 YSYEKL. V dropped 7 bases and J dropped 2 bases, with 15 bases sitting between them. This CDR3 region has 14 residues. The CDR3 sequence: CASKGRQDTYEQYF. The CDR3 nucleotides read TGCGCCAGCAAGGGGCGGCAAGATACCTACGAGCAGTACTTC.

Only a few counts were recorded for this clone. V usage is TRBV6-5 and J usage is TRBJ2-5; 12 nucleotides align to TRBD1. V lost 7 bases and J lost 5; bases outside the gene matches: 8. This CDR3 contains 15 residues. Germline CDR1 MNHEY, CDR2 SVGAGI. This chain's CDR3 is CASNAGTGGYETQYF. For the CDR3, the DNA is TGTGCCAGCAACGCTGGGACAGGGGGCTATGAGACCCAGTACTTC.

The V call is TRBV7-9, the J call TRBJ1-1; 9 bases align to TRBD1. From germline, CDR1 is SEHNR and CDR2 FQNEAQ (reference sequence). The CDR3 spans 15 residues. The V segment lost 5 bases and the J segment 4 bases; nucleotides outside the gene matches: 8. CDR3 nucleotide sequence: TGTGCCAGCAGCGGTTTAGACAGGGGGGGCACTGAAGCTTTCTTT. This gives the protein CASSGLDRGGTEAFF.

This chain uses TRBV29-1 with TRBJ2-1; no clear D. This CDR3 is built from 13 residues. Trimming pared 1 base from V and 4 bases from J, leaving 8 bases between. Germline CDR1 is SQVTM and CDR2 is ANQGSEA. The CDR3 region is CSVEAGNYNEQFF. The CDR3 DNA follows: TGCAGCGTTGAAGCTGGCAATTACAATGAGCAGTTCTTC.

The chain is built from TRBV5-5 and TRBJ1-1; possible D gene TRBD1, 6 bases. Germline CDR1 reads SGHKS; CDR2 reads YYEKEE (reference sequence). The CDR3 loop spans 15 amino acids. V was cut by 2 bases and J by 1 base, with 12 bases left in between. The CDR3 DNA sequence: TGTGCCAGCAGCTTTGGGGGCCGCTGGAACACTGAAGCTTTCTTT. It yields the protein CASSFGGRWNTEAFF.

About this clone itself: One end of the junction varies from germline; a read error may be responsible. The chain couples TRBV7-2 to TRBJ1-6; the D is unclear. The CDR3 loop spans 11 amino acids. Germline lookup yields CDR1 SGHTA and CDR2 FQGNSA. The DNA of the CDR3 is TGTGCCAGCAGCTTAAGCTCACCCTTCCACTTT. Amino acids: CASSLSSPFHF.

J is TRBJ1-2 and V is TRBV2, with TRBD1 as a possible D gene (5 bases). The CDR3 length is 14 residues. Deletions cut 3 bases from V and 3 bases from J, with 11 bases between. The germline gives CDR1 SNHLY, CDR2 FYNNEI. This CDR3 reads CASSDGAVDYGYTF. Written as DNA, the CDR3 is TGTGCCAGCAGTGATGGGGCCGTAGACTATGGCTACACCTTC.

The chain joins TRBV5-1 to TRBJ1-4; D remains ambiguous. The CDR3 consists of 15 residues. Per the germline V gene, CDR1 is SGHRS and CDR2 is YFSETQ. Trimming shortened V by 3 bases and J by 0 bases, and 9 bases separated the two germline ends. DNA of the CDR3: TGCGCCAGCAGCTCCTCCCCCGCAACTAATGAAAAACTGTTTTTT. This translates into CASSSSPATNEKLFF.

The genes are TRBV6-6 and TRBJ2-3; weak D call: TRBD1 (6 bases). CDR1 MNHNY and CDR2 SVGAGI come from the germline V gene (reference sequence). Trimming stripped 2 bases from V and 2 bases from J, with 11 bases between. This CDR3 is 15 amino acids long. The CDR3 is CASSYQGRITDTQYF. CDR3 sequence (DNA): TGTGCCAGCAGTTACCAGGGGCGGATCACAGATACGCAGTATTTT.

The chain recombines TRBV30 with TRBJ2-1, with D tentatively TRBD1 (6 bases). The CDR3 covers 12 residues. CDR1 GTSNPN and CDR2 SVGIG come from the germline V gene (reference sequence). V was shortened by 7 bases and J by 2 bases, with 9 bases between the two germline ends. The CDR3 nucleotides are TGTGCCTCCGGACAGACCTACAATGAGCAGTTCTTC. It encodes CASGQTYNEQFF.

This CDR3 reads CASSLVDSPLHF. Written as DNA, the CDR3 is TGTGCCAGCAGCTTGGTAGATTCACCCCTCCACTTT. This chain connects TRBV5-4 to TRBJ1-6; no reliable D call. V lost 0 bases to trimming and J lost 8 bases, with 3 bases between them. Germline CDR1 reads SGHNT; CDR2 reads YYREEE (reference sequence). The CDR3 runs to 12 residues.

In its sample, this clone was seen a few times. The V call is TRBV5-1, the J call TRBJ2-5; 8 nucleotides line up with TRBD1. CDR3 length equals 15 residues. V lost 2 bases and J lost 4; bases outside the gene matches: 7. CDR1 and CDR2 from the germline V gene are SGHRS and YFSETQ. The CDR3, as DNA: TGCGCCAGCAGCTTATTCGGGACAGGTGGAGAGACCCAGTACTTC. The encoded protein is CASSLFGTGGETQYF.

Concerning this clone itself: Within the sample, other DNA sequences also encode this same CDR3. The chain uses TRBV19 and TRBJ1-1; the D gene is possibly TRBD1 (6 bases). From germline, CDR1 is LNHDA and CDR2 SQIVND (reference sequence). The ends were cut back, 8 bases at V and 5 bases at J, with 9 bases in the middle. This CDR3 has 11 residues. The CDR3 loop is CASSQGTEAFF. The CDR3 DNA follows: TGTGCCAGTTCTCAGGGGACTGAAGCTTTCTTT.

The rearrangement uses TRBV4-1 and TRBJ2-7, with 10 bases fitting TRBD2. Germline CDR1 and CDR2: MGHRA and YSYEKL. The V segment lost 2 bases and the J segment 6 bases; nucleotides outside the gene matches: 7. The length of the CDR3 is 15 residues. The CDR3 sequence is CASSQLAGEVGEQYF. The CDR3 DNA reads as TGCGCCAGCAGCCAACTAGCGGGAGAGGTCGGCGAGCAGTACTTC.

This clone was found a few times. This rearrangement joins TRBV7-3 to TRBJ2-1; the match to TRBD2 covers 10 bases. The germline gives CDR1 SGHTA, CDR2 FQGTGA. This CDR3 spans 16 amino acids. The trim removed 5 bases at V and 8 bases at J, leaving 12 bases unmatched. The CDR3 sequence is CASSLSLAGEIDEQFF. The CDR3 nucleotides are TGTGCCAGCAGCCTCTCTCTAGCGGGAGAAATAGATGAGCAGTTCTTC.

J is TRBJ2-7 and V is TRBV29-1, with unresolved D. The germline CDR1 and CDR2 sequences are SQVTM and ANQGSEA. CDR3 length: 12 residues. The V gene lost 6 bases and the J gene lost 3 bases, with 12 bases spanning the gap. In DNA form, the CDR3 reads TGCAGCGTACAAAATAACGACTACGAGCAGTACTTC. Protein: CSVQNNDYEQYF.

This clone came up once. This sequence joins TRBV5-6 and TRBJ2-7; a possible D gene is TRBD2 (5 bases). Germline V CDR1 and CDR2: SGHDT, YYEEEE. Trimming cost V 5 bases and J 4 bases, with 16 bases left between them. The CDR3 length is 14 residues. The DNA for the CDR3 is TGTGCCAGCAGGGAAATGGACGGGATTTACGAGCAGTACTTC. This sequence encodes CASREMDGIYEQYF.

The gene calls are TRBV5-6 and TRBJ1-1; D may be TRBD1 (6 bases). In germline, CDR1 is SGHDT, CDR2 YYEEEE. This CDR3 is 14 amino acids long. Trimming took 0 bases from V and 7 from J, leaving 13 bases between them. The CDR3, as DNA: TGTGCCAGCAGCTTGGGTCCAGGGGATAGTGAAGCTTTCTTT. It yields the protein CASSLGPGDSEAFF.

This CDR3 is CASSFEGTKNIQYF. In DNA, the CDR3 is TGTGCCAGCAGTTTCGAGGGAACCAAAAACATTCAGTACTTC. J is TRBJ2-4 and V is TRBV28, with D perhaps TRBD2 (5 bases). The CDR3 runs to 14 residues. Trimming took 3 bases from V and 2 from J, leaving 8 bases between them. The germline CDR1 and CDR2 sequences are MDHEN and SYDVKM.

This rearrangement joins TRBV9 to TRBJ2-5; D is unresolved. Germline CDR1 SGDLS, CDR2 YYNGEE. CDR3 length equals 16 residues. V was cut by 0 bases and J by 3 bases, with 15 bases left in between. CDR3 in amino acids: CASSVERGVAKETQYF. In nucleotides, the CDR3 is TGTGCCAGCAGCGTAGAACGTGGAGTCGCCAAAGAGACCCAGTACTTC.

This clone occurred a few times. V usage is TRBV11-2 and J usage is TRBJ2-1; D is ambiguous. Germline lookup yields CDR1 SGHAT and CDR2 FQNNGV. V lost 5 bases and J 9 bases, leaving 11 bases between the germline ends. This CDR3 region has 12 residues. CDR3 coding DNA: TGTGCCAGCAGCCCGAGGCACGTTGAGCAGTTCTTC. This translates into CASSPRHVEQFF. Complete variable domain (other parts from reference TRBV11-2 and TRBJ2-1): EAGVAQSPRYKIIEKRQSVAFWCNPISGHATLYWYQQILGQGPKLLIQFQNNGVVDDSQLPKDRFSAERLKGVDSTLKIQPAKLEDSAVYLCASSPRHVEQFFGPGTRLTVL.

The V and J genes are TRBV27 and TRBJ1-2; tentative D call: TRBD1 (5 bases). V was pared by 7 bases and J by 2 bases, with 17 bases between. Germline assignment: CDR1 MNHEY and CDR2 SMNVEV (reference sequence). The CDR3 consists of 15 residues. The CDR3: CASIPSLEGNYGYTF. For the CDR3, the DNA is TGTGCCAGCATCCCCTCCTTGGAGGGGAACTATGGCTACACCTTC.

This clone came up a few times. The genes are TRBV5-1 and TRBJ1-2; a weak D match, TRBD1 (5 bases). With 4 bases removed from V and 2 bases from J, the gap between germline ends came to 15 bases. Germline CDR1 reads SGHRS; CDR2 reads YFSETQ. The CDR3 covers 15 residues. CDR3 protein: CASSPTGGRNYGYTF. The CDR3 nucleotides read TGCGCCAGCAGCCCGACGGGGGGGAGGAACTATGGCTACACCTTC.

CDR3 nucleotides: TGCGCCAGCACCCTAGCGGGAGAATGGGATACGCAGTATTTT. Amino acids: CASTLAGEWDTQYF. The rearrangement uses TRBV10-2 and TRBJ2-3, with 10 bases that match TRBD2. Germline V gives CDR1 WSHSY, CDR2 SAAADI. V lost 7 bases and J lost 6; bases outside the gene matches: 7. This CDR3 has 14 residues.

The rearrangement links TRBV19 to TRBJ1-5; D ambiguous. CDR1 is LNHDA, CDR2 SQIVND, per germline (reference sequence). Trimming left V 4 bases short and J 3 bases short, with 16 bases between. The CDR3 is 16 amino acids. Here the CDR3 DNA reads TGTGCCAGTAGTAACCCGGGGAAGGCCCCCAATCAGCCCCAGCATTTT. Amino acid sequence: CASSNPGKAPNQPQHF.

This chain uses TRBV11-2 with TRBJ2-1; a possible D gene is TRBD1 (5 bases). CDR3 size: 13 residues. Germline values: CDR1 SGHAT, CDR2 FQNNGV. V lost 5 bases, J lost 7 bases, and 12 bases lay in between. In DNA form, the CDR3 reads TGTGCCAGCAGCCAACAGGATGGTAATGAGCAGTTCTTC. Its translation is CASSQQDGNEQFF.